The 3 T cell receptor beta chains below were found in one sample sequenced in a study of blood T cell repertoires in COVID-19. This table comes from immunoSEQ multiplex PCR, and its TCRdb copy is limited to in-frame clones, with some not included. The sample has 250,000 to 350,000 clones, approximately 89% seen once. Source material: PBMCs or T cells enriched from blood (not recorded which). These receptors were collected from a woman aged 25 to 39 who had recovered from COVID-19.

The chain carries TRBV6-5 and TRBJ1-1, with 7 nucleotides matching TRBD1. From germline, CDR1 is MNHEY and CDR2 SVGAGI. Trimming took 7 bases from V and 6 from J; bases not matched to a gene: 11. CDR3 size: 14 residues. This CDR3 is CASTPLTGWSEAFF. DNA of the CDR3: TGTGCCAGCACCCCACTGACAGGGTGGTCTGAAGCTTTCTTT.

The chain uses TRBV5-4 and TRBJ2-3; the D gene is possibly TRBD2 (7 bases). The CDR3 extends over 18 amino acids. Per the germline V gene, CDR1 is SGHNT and CDR2 is YYREEE (reference sequence). Trimming left V 0 bases short and J 0 bases short, with 17 bases between. CDR3 amino acids: CASSLESGGAASTDTQYF. The CDR3 DNA reads TGTGCCAGCAGCTTGGAGAGTGGGGGGGCCGCTAGCACAGATACGCAGTATTTT.

The chain links TRBV7-2 to TRBJ1-3, with a weak D call TRBD1 (6 bases). Germline V gives CDR1 SGHTA, CDR2 FQGNSA. Trimming took off 1 base at V and 1 base at J, with 11 bases between the two ends. There are 16 residues in the CDR3. The CDR3 loop reads CASSLGSTGSGNTIYF. The CDR3 DNA reads TGTGCCAGCAGCTTAGGATCGACAGGATCTGGAAACACCATATATTTT.